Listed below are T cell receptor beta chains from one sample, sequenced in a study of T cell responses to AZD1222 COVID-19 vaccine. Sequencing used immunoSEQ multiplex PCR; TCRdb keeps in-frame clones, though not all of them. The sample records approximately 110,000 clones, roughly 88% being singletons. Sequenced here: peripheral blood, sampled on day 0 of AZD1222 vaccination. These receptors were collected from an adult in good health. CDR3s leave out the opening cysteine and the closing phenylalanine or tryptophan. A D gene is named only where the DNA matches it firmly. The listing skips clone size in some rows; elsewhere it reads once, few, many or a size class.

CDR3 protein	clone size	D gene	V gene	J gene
ASSGTSGGASGEQY	NA	TRBD2	TRBV7-9	TRBJ2-7
ASSSRDLLPGLYEQY	large	NA	TRBV6-2/TRBV6-3	TRBJ2-7
ASSSSGQGNGYT	NA	TRBD1	TRBV7-2	TRBJ1-2
ASSQVGGTGELF	once	NA	TRBV14	TRBJ2-2
ASEPGTVGELF	NA	NA	TRBV19	TRBJ2-2
ASSFQVYQPQH	NA	NA	TRBV27	TRBJ1-5
ASSIYAGGFYEQY	once	TRBD2	TRBV19	TRBJ2-7
ASSSPGTGANVLT	NA	NA	TRBV28	TRBJ2-6
ASSRGTGAFYEQY	few	TRBD1	TRBV11-2	TRBJ2-7
ASSQDPTSGSTDTQY	NA	TRBD2	TRBV4-3	TRBJ2-3
ASSLGISGNTIY	NA	NA	TRBV5-8	TRBJ1-3
ASSLDGYVAKNIQY	NA	NA	TRBV5-1	TRBJ2-4
ASSVSSVGTDTQY	NA	NA	TRBV9	TRBJ2-3
ASSFRTGGSGNNQPQH	NA	TRBD1	TRBV19	TRBJ1-5
AIGSQAITYEQY	NA	NA	TRBV10-3	TRBJ2-7
ASSGQSSTDTQY	few	NA	TRBV19	TRBJ2-3
ASSSPGADTQY	NA	NA	TRBV12-3/TRBV12-4	TRBJ2-3
ASSGPNEKLF	NA	NA	TRBV14	TRBJ1-4
ASSYEAPPAYNEQF	NA	NA	TRBV6-5	TRBJ2-1
AISEWGTEAF	NA	NA	TRBV10-3	TRBJ1-1
ASSWTGQEKLF	NA	TRBD1	TRBV6-2/TRBV6-3	TRBJ1-4
ASSPPPGQGTYEQY	NA	TRBD1	TRBV7-8	TRBJ2-7
ASSQWGTGNTIY	NA	NA	TRBV3-1/TRBV3-2	TRBJ1-3
ASSFSERGYT	once	NA	TRBV7-2	TRBJ1-2
ASSERWDTEAF	NA	NA	TRBV2	TRBJ1-1
ASRAGTGGRMH	NA	TRBD1	TRBV2	TRBJ1-5
ASGSDLYGNTIY	few	NA	TRBV12-5	TRBJ1-3
ARSLAEGASSYEQY	NA	NA	TRBV5-3	TRBJ2-7
ASSYRGSTEAF	NA	NA	TRBV27	TRBJ1-1
ASIEGSGNTIY	NA	NA	TRBV28	TRBJ1-3
ASSLNQGNTEAF	NA	NA	TRBV5-4	TRBJ1-1
ASSFGQRTEAF	NA	NA	TRBV27	TRBJ1-1
ASSGVGGGNQPQH	NA	NA	TRBV2	TRBJ1-5
ASSFRWDSYEQY	NA	NA	TRBV7-2	TRBJ2-7
ASSWGQGPYEQY	few	TRBD1	TRBV5-6	TRBJ2-7
ASSPRAGGRTDTQY	once	NA	TRBV18	TRBJ2-3
AISGGLASSGELF	NA	TRBD2	TRBV10-3	TRBJ2-2
ASSVRLGPKF	once	NA	TRBV6-2/TRBV6-3	TRBJ2-1
ASTSDGNTIY	NA	NA	TRBV25-1	TRBJ1-3
ASSHPGTRYTDTQY	NA	TRBD2	TRBV4-1	TRBJ2-3
ASTRSKGAEAF	NA	NA	TRBV2	TRBJ1-1
ATSRVLSVAF	NA	NA	TRBV15	TRBJ1-1
ASSLEPLGGYT	NA	NA	TRBV7-9	TRBJ1-2
ASSERGSSYEQY	NA	NA	TRBV2	TRBJ2-7
ASRKTGSLWGYT	NA	TRBD1	TRBV27	TRBJ1-2
ASGDRGAMNTEAF	NA	TRBD1	TRBV19	TRBJ1-1
SAVSLGTEAF	NA	NA	TRBV29-1	TRBJ1-1
ASSHGYDRGQRTSSNQPQH	NA	TRBD1	TRBV3-1/TRBV3-2	TRBJ1-5
ASVWDGAKNIQY	NA	NA	TRBV11-3	TRBJ2-4